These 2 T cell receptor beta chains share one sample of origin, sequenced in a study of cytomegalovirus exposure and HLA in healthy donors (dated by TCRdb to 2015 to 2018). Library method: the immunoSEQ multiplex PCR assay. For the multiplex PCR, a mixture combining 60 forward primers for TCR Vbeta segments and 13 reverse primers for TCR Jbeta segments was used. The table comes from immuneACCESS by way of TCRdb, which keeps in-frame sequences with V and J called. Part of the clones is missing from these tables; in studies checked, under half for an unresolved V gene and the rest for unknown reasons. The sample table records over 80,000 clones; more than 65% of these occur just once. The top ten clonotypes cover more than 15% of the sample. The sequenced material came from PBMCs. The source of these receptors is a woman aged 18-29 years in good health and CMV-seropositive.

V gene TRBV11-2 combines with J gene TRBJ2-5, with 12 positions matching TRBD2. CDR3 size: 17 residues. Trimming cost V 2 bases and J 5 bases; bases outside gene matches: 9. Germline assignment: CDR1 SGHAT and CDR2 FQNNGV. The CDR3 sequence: CASSLSGGTSGWETQYF. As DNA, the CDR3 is TGTGCCAGCAGCTTATCGGGCGGGACTAGCGGGTGGGAGACCCAGTACTTC.

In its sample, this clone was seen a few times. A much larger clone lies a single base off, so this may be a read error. In nucleotides, the CDR3 is TGTGCCAGCAGCGTCGGGACAGGGCCCTACAATGAGCAGTTCTTC. This codes for CASSVGTGPYNEQFF. The chain is built from TRBV5-4 and TRBJ2-1; TRBD1 matches at 9 bases. The CDR3 spans 15 residues. Germline V CDR1 and CDR2: SGHNT, YYREEE (reference sequence). With V trimmed by 4 bases and J by 2 bases, 4 bases remained unmatched.